This is a list of T cell receptor beta chains from one sample in a study of T cell responses to AZD1222 COVID-19 vaccine. The assay was immunoSEQ multiplex PCR, and TCRdb's table has in-frame clones only and misses some. This table has over 65,000 clones, approximately 90% appearing once. Sequenced material: peripheral blood, taken on day 0 of AZD1222 vaccination. The source of these receptors is an adult in good health. CDR3s include the opening cysteine and the closing phenylalanine or tryptophan. A D gene is named only where the DNA matches it firmly. Not every row has a clone size; where given, it reads once, few, many or a size class.

d_call cdr3_length j_call clone_size v_call cdr3_aa cdr3_nt
NA 17 TRBJ1-3 NA TRBV14 CASSHLGTPYPGNTIYF TGTGCCAGCAGCCACCTCGGGACACCTTACCCCGGAAACACCATATATTTT
NA 16 TRBJ2-1 NA TRBV7-3 CASSPRRGSSYNEQFF TGTGCCAGCAGCCCGAGGCGCGGGTCCTCCTACAATGAGCAGTTCTTC
NA 15 TRBJ1-5 once TRBV2 CASSEWDTSNQPQHF TGTGCCAGCAGTGAGTGGGACACTAGCAATCAGCCCCAGCATTTT
NA 12 TRBJ1-2 once TRBV11-2 CASSFIGYGYTF TGTGCCAGCAGCTTCATAGGCTATGGCTACACCTTC
NA 11 TRBJ1-2 NA TRBV20-1 CSASQQYGYTF TGCAGTGCTAGTCAACAATATGGCTACACCTTC
NA 17 TRBJ1-1 NA TRBV4-1 CASSQAHSGRMNTEAFF TGCGCCAGCAGCCAAGCGCACTCGGGACGGATGAACACTGAAGCTTTCTTT
NA 16 TRBJ1-2 NA TRBV3-1/TRBV3-2 CASSQLGGTPNYGYTF TGTGCCAGCAGCCAGCTTGGAGGGACGCCTAACTATGGCTACACCTTC
TRBD1 14 TRBJ2-2 NA TRBV11-2 CASGTVRHTGELFF TGTGCCAGCGGGACAGTAAGGCACACCGGGGAGCTGTTTTTT
NA 15 TRBJ1-1 once TRBV25-1 CASSGTRGINTEAFF TGTGCCAGCAGTGGGACCAGGGGAATCAACACTGAAGCTTTCTTT
TRBD1 14 TRBJ1-6 once TRBV18 CASSPGTGVSPLHF TGTGCCAGCTCCCCCGGGACAGGGGTTTCACCCCTCCACTTT
TRBD1 14 TRBJ1-5 NA TRBV3-1/TRBV3-2 CASSPATGIMPQHF TGTGCCAGCAGTCCTGCGACAGGGATTATGCCCCAGCATTTT
TRBD1 14 TRBJ1-6 NA TRBV30 CAWNHRGRNSPLHF TGTGCCTGGAATCACAGGGGGCGAAATTCACCCCTCCACTTT
TRBD1 14 TRBJ1-1 NA TRBV27 CASSDRVPPTEAFF TGTGCCAGCTCTGACAGGGTACCCCCCACTGAAGCTTTCTTT
NA 13 TRBJ1-6 NA TRBV11-3 CASSFRAQSPLHF TGTGCCAGCAGCTTCCGAGCCCAATCACCCCTCCACTTT
NA 10 TRBJ2-7 NA TRBV5-8 CASSFYEQYF TGTGCCAGCAGCTTTTACGAGCAGTACTTC
TRBD1 14 TRBJ1-1 NA TRBV6-2/TRBV6-3 CASSYLGQGTEAFF TGTGCCAGCAGTTACTTGGGACAGGGGACTGAAGCTTTCTTT
NA 13 TRBJ1-1 NA TRBV10-3 CAISGGQNTEAFF TGTGCCATCAGTGGGGGACAGAACACTGAAGCTTTCTTT
NA 13 TRBJ1-1 NA TRBV12-3/TRBV12-4 CASSREGGTEAFF TGTGCCAGCAGCCGCGAGGGGGGCACTGAAGCTTTCTTT
NA 13 TRBJ1-6 NA TRBV10-3 CAISGLPNSPLHF TGTGCCATCAGTGGACTCCCGAATTCACCCCTCCACTTT
NA 16 TRBJ1-3 NA TRBV19 CASSMAGGSFGNTIYF TGTGCCAGTAGTATGGCAGGAGGATCCTTTGGAAACACCATATATTTT
TRBD1 15 TRBJ2-5 NA TRBV10-3 CAISVTGQAQETQYF TGTGCCATCAGTGTGACGGGACAGGCCCAAGAGACCCAGTACTTC
TRBD2 15 TRBJ2-1 NA TRBV7-3 CASSNLAGGNNEQFF TGTGCCAGCAGTAATCTAGCGGGGGGGAACAATGAGCAGTTCTTC
TRBD2 14 TRBJ2-5 NA TRBV9 CASSPGTSGETQYF TGTGCCAGCAGCCCCGGGACTAGCGGAGAGACCCAGTACTTC
NA 13 TRBJ1-5 NA TRBV30 CAWSVTEVQPQHF TGTGCCTGGAGCGTGACGGAGGTCCAGCCCCAGCATTTT
NA 17 TRBJ1-2 NA TRBV4-3 CASSQGWGEIPVYGYTF TGCGCCAGCAGCCAAGGGTGGGGGGAGATACCTGTCTATGGCTACACCTTC
NA 12 TRBJ2-3 NA TRBV5-4 CASKSGRDTQYF TGTGCCAGCAAGAGCGGCCGGGATACGCAGTATTTT
TRBD1 15 TRBJ1-1 NA TRBV19 CASSWDRATGEGAFF TGTGCCAGTAGTTGGGACAGGGCCACAGGGGAAGGAGCTTTCTTT
NA 14 TRBJ2-3 NA TRBV6-5 CASNLREATDTQYF TGTGCCAGCAACCTCCGCGAGGCCACAGATACGCAGTATTTT
NA 15 TRBJ2-1 NA TRBV5-4 CASSKGGGSYNEQFF TGTGCCAGCAGCAAGGGGGGTGGTTCCTACAATGAGCAGTTCTTC
NA 15 TRBJ2-2 NA TRBV10-3 CAISEGGAHTGELFF TGTGCCATCAGTGAAGGGGGGGCTCACACCGGGGAGCTGTTTTTT
NA 14 TRBJ1-1 NA TRBV7-9 CASSLEGFTTEAFF TGTGCCAGCAGCTTAGAGGGCTTTACCACTGAAGCTTTCTTT
NA 12 TRBJ1-1 NA TRBV30 CASKRGNTEAFF TGTGCCTCCAAACGGGGTAACACTGAAGCTTTCTTT
TRBD1 14 TRBJ1-1 NA TRBV24-1 CATSDTGGNTEAFF TGTGCCACCAGTGATACAGGGGGAAACACTGAAGCTTTCTTT
NA 17 TRBJ1-1 NA TRBV19 CASSMGWTETPNTEAFF TGTGCCAGTAGTATGGGTTGGACAGAAACCCCGAACACTGAAGCTTTCTTT
NA 15 TRBJ1-2 NA TRBV6-5 CASRIGRAINYGYTF TGTGCCAGCAGAATAGGACGGGCCATTAACTATGGCTACACCTTC
NA 11 TRBJ2-4 NA TRBV7-6 CASSWGDIQYF TGTGCCAGCAGCTGGGGGGACATTCAGTACTTC
NA 14 TRBJ2-7 NA TRBV5-6 CASSLGDRGYEQYF TGTGCCAGCAGCTTAGGGGATAGAGGCTACGAGCAGTACTTC
TRBD1 16 TRBJ1-2 NA TRBV11-2 CASTGPGQEPFGGYTF TGTGCCAGCACTGGACCGGGACAGGAACCATTTGGTGGCTACACCTTC